The clone carrying this TCR beta chain was recorded many times. The CDR3 sequence is 13 residues long. V gave up 6 bases and J gave up 0 bases, with 8 bases separating them. Germline V gene lookup returns CDR1 MNHEY and CDR2 SVGEGT. As the method for making TCR beta libraries, quantitative 5'-RACE with molecular barcodes was used. TCRdb called the 5' RACE reads again in MiXCR, with one record for every CDR3 protein. The top ten clones hold roughly 12% of a sample with about 130,000 distinct CDR3 sequences, about 7% of them seen once. This record comes from a study of CD8 T cells in ankylosing spondylitis.

Sequenced: blood, either unsorted or a sorted T cell fraction (not recorded which). This sequence joins TRBV6-2 or TRBV6-3 and TRBJ1-1; D gene unclear. The TCR sequence derives from a female donor with ankylosing spondylitis or in good health (not recorded which). The CDR3 loop reads CASRLTVNTEAFF. The CDR3 nucleotides read TGTGCCAGCAGACTGACGGTGAACACTGAAGCTTTCTTT.